These 9 T cell receptor beta chains came from one sample sequenced in a study of OX40 agonist ivuxolimab in advanced cancers. The table came from immunoSEQ multiplex PCR; TCRdb's copy has only in-frame clones and leaves some out. The data show tens of thousands of clones, 75% to 90% seen once. Material: CD4+ or CD8+ T cells sorted from blood, obtained in a trial of the OX40 agonist ivuxolimab. These receptors were taken from an adult with an advanced solid tumor such as melanoma, head and neck, liver or kidney cancer.

The rearrangement uses TRBV7-3 and TRBJ2-5, with 11 bases lining up with TRBD2. Germline CDR1 is SGHTA and CDR2 is FQGTGA. The CDR3 spans 15 residues. V shed 5 bases, J shed 5 bases, and the junction held 7 bases outside the gene matches. This CDR3 is CASSLTSGVFETQYF. The DNA of the CDR3 is TGTGCCAGCAGCCTGACTAGCGGGGTGTTTGAGACCCAGTACTTC.

This clone has a single count. V usage is TRBV5-6 and J usage is TRBJ1-2; 8 nucleotides match TRBD1. V shed 4 bases, J shed 3 bases, and the junction held 5 bases outside the gene matches. CDR3 size: 14 residues. From germline, CDR1 is SGHDT and CDR2 YYEEEE. CDR3: CASSGGQGDYGYTF. DNA of the CDR3: TGTGCCAGCAGCGGTGGACAGGGAGACTATGGCTACACCTTC.

This clone was observed a few times. The chain recombines TRBV6-4 with TRBJ2-3; 9 bases map to TRBD2. CDR1 and CDR2 from the germline V gene are MRHNA and SNTAGT. V lost 5 bases and J lost 0; bases outside the gene matches: 3. The length of the CDR3 is 15 residues. As DNA, the CDR3 is TGTGCCAGCAGTAAAGCGGGGGGTAGCACAGATACGCAGTATTTT. Encoded protein: CASSKAGGSTDTQYF.

This rearrangement joins TRBV2 to TRBJ1-2; D uncertain. The germline gives CDR1 SNHLY, CDR2 FYNNEI. The CDR3 runs 13 residues. V lost 7 bases and J 10 bases, leaving 19 bases between the germline ends. The CDR3 protein is CASINVPARDYTF. CDR3 DNA: TGTGCCAGCATTAACGTCCCTGCCCGTGACTACACCTTC.

The genes are TRBV6-5 and TRBJ2-1; D not certain. V lost 5 bases to trimming and J lost 7 bases, with 9 bases between them. In germline, CDR1 is MNHEY, CDR2 SVGAGI. This CDR3 contains 12 residues. The CDR3 DNA follows: TGTGCCAGCAGTCAGACTGGGAATGAGCAGTTCTTC. This gives the protein CASSQTGNEQFF.

V and J are TRBV6-5 and TRBJ1-2; unclear D gene. V lost 6 bases to trimming and J lost 6 bases, with 17 bases between them. Germline CDR1 and CDR2: MNHEY and SVGAGI. The CDR3 consists of 14 residues. CDR3 nucleotide sequence: TGTGCCAGCAGCCTTACATGGGGTCTGGATGGCTACACCTTC. It is translated as CASSLTWGLDGYTF.

The chain employs TRBV28 and TRBJ2-7; TRBD2 agrees at 10 bases. Germline CDR1 MDHEN, CDR2 SYDVKM. The CDR3 spans 16 residues. The junction had 8 bases not matched to a gene; V was cut back by 4 bases and J by 2 bases. The CDR3 bases are TGTGCCAGCAGTTCGAGCGGGACTAGCGTTCCCTACGAGCAGTACTTC. This codes for CASSSSGTSVPYEQYF.

This chain connects TRBV5-1 to TRBJ1-3; 12 bases line up with TRBD1. The CDR3 contains 15 residues. With 3 bases clipped from V and 5 bases from J, the junction kept 3 bases outside the gene matches. The germline V gene encodes CDR1 SGHRS and CDR2 YFSETQ. DNA of the CDR3: TGCGCCAGCAGCTGGGGACAGGGGGCACGAAACACCATATATTTT. This encodes CASSWGQGARNTIYF.

This rearrangement joins TRBV15 to TRBJ2-7; 10 nucleotides match TRBD1. Trimming cost V 0 bases and J 3 bases; bases outside gene matches: 5. The CDR3 has 16 amino acids. Germline-derived CDR1 and CDR2 are LNHNV and YYDKDF (reference sequence). CDR3 sequence: CATSRESWDRGYEQYF. The CDR3 DNA is TGTGCCACCAGCAGAGAGTCCTGGGACAGGGGCTACGAGCAGTACTTC.